This entry features one T cell receptor (beta chain) sequence. The sample belongs to a study of blood T cell repertoires in COVID-19. Study at large: Samples of COVID-19 (acute and convalescent) were obtained from the United States, Italy and Spain.

Per the study methods: Nucleated cell counts were estimated from reference gene primer amplification. Produced via immunoSEQ multiplex PCR; TCRdb's table is partial and in-frame only. V and J calls and clone size are those listed in that table; D and trimming were worked out from the DNA. Of some 47,000 clones listed, about 90% are singletons. CDR3 size: 15 residues. V was pared by 1 base and J by 8 bases, with 14 bases between. Germline CDR1 reads LGHDT; CDR2 reads YNNKEL (reference sequence). The rearrangement links TRBV3-1 (or the pseudogene TRBV3-2) to TRBJ1-4; the D is unclear. This receptor was obtained from a woman at least 80 years old in a cohort sampled during active or convalescent COVID-19. Source material: peripheral blood. The CDR3 region has the DNA TGTGCCAGCAGCCAAGTTGCCCAGGTTGCGGAAAAACTGTTTTTT. Encoded protein: CASSQVAQVAEKLFF.